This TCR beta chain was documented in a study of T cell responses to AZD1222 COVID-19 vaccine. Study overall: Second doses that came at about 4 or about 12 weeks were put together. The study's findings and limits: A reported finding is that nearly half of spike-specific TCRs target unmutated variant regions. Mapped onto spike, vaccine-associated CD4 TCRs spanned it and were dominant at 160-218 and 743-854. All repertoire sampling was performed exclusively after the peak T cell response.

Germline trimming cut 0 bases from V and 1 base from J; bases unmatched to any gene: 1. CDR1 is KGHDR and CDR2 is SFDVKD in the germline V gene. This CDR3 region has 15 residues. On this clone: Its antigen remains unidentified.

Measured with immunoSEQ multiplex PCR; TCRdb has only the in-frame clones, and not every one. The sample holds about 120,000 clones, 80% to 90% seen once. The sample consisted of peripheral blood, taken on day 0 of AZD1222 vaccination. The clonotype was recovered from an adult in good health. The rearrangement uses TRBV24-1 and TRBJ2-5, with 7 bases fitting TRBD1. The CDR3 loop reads CATSDLRDSQETQYF. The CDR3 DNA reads TGTGCCACCAGTGATTTGCGGGACAGCCAAGAGACCCAGTACTTC.